Below are 3 T cell receptor beta chains sequenced from a single sample in a study of T cells after yellow fever vaccination. Each CDR3 protein is one row after TCRdb ran MiXCR on the 5' RACE reads. The sample yields 450,000 to 650,000 distinct CDR3 sequences, roughly a fifth seen once. This specimen was PBMCs, taken about 21 days after the first yellow fever vaccination. Every receptor here comes from a man younger than 35 who received the YFV17D yellow fever vaccine.

The chain is built from TRBV7-2 and TRBJ2-1, with D unresolved. In germline, CDR1 is SGHTA, CDR2 FQGNSA. The CDR3 sequence is 14 residues long. Trimming removed 8 bases at V and 6 bases at J, with 17 bases between. CDR3 DNA sequence: TGTGCCAGCTTCCCCCCAGCAACCGGCAATGAGCAGTTCTTC. Protein: CASFPPATGNEQFF.

V usage is TRBV20-1 and J usage is TRBJ2-1; 9 nucleotides match TRBD2. Trimming at V came to 1 base and at J to 6 bases, leaving 4 bases not matched to a gene. The CDR3 runs 14 residues. Per the germline V gene, CDR1 is DFQATT and CDR2 is SNEGSKA (reference sequence). CDR3 amino acids: CSARGGGAPNEQFF. The DNA for the CDR3 is TGCAGTGCTAGAGGCGGGGGGGCACCCAATGAGCAGTTCTTC.

As to this clonotype: This may come from a read error, since a much larger clone is one base off. This chain uses TRBV29-1 with TRBJ2-1, with D unresolved. The CDR3 runs to 12 residues. CDR1 and CDR2 (germline): SQVTM, ANQGSEA. Written as DNA, the CDR3 is TGCAGCGTTTTACAGCACTACAATGAGCTGTTCTTC. This encodes CSVLQHYNELFF.